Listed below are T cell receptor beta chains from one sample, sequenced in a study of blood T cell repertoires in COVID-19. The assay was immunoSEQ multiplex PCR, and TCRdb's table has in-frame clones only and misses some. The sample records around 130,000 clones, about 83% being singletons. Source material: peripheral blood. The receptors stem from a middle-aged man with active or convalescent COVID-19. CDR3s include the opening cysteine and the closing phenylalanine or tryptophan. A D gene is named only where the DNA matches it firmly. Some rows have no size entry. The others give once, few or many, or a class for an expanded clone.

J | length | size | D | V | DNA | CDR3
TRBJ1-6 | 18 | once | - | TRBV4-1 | TGCGCCAGCAGCCAAGATTTCAGAAGTGGCTCCTATAATTCACCCCTCCACTTT | CASSQDFRSGSYNSPLHF
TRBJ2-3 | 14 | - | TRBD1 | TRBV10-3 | TGTGCCATCAGTGAGGGGACAGGGTTAGATACGCAGTATTTT | CAISEGTGLDTQYF
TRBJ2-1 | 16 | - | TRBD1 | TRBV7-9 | TGTGCCAGCAGCTCGGCGCGGGACAGGGGTAACAATGAGCAGTTCTTC | CASSSARDRGNNEQFF
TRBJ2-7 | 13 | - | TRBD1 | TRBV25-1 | TGTGCCAGCAGTGGTCAGGGGGCGGGAGAGCAGTACTTC | CASSGQGAGEQYF
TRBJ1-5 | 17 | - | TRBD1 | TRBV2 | TGTGCCAGCAGTCCTACAGGGGGCCCTTTTGGCAATCAGCCCCAGCATTTT | CASSPTGGPFGNQPQHF
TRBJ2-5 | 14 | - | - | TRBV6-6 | TGTGCCAGCAGTTATAGGCAGACTCAAGAGACCCAGTACTTC | CASSYRQTQETQYF
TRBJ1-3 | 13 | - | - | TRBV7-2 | TGTGCCAGCAGCAGTCCCGGGGGGAACACCATATATTTT | CASSSPGGNTIYF
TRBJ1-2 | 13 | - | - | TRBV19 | TGTGCCAGTACTGGGGGCGAGGTTTCTGGCTACACCTTC | CASTGGEVSGYTF
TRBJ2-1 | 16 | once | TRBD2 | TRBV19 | TGTGCCAGTAGTACGCGGACTAGCGGGGGGACGGGAGAGCAGTTCTTC | CASSTRTSGGTGEQFF
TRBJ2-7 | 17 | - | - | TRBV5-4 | TGTGCCAGCAGCCTCGGTGCTAAGATCGGTAGGGGAGGCGAGCAGTACTTC | CASSLGAKIGRGGEQYF
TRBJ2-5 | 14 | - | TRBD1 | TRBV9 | TGTGCCAGCAGCCCCCGGGACAGACAAGAGACCCAGTACTTC | CASSPRDRQETQYF
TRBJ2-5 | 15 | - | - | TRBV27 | TGTGCCAGCAGTTTTATAGACAGAGTCCAAGAGACCCAGTACTTC | CASSFIDRVQETQYF
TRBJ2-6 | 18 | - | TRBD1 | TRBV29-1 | TGCAGCGTTGAATATCGCGGGACAGGGGGCTCTGGGGCCAACGTCCTGACTTTC | CSVEYRGTGGSGANVLTF
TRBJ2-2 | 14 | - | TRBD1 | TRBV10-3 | TGTGCCATCCCGGGACAGAAGAACACCGGGGAGCTGTTTTTT | CAIPGQKNTGELFF
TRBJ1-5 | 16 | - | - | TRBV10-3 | TGTGCCATCAGTGGGGCAAATCAGGGTGGCAATCAGCCCCAGCATTTT | CAISGANQGGNQPQHF
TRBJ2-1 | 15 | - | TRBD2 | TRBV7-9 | TGTGCCAGCAGCCACCTAGCGGGGGGGTTCGTAGAGCAGTTCTTC | CASSHLAGGFVEQFF
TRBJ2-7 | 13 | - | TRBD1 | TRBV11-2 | TGTGCCAGCAGGGGGACAGGGGACTACGAGCAGTACTTC | CASRGTGDYEQYF
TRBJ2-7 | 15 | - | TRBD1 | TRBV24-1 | TGTGCCACCAGTGATGGGGGACAGGGACGGGGCGAGCAGTACTTC | CATSDGGQGRGEQYF
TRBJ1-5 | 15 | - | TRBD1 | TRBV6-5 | TGTGCCAGCAGTAAACAGGGGAACAGCAATCAGCCCCAGCATTTT | CASSKQGNSNQPQHF
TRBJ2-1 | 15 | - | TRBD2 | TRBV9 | TGTGCCAGCAGCGTAGCATCTAGCGGGGGTAATGAGCAGTTCTTC | CASSVASSGGNEQFF
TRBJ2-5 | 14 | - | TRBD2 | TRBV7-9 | TGTGCCAGCTCTGGGACTAGCGATTCAGAGACCCAGTACTTC | CASSGTSDSETQYF
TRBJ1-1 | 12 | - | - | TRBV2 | TGTGCCAGCAGTGAAAGTAGGGGTGAAGCTTTCTTT | CASSESRGEAFF
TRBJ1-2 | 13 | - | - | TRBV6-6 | TGTGCCAGCAGTCCGCAGGGTCTCGGCGGCTACACCTTC | CASSPQGLGGYTF
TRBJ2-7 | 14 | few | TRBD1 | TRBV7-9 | TGTGCCAGCACAGAAGGACAGGGGGCGAAAGAGCAGTACTTC | CASTEGQGAKEQYF
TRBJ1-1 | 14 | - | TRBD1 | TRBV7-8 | TGTGCCAGCAGCTCGAACAGGGGGCTCACTGAAGCTTTCTTT | CASSSNRGLTEAFF
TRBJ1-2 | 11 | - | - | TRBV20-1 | TGCAGTGCTAGAGACAGGGCCGGCTACACCTTC | CSARDRAGYTF
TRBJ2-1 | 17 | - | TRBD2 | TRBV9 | TGTGCCAGCAGCGTCCGCCCTAGCGGGGGGGTCCCCAATGAGCAGTTCTTC | CASSVRPSGGVPNEQFF
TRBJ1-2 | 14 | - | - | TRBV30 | TGTGCCTGGAAGATCCTTGACACCGTATATGGCTACACCTTC | CAWKILDTVYGYTF
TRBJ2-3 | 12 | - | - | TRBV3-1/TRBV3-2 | TGTGCCAGCAGCAGAGGCACAGATACGCAGTATTTT | CASSRGTDTQYF
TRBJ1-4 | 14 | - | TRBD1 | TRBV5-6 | TGTGCCAGCAGCTTGCCGGGACAGGACGAAGGACTGTTTTTT | CASSLPGQDEGLFF
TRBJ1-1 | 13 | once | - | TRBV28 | TGTGCCAGCAGTTTACCAAAGAACACTGAAGCTTTCTTT | CASSLPKNTEAFF
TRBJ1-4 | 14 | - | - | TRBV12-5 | TGTGCTAGTGGTTTGCTAACAGGAAAAGAAAAACTGTTTTTT | CASGLLTGKEKLFF
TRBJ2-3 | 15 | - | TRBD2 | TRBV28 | TGTGCCAGCAGTTTAGTAGCGGGGGGGTCAGATACGCAGTATTTT | CASSLVAGGSDTQYF
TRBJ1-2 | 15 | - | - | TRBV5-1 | TGCGCCAGCAGCCCCATGGGGGGGGGCTTAGGGGACTACACCTTC | CASSPMGGGLGDYTF
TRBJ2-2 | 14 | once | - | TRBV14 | TGTGCCAGTGCGGGGCCCACGAACACCGGGGAGCTGTTTTTT | CASAGPTNTGELFF
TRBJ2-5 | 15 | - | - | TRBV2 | TGTGCCAGCAGTCCCCTGACAGGGAGGAAAGAGACCCAGTACTTC | CASSPLTGRKETQYF
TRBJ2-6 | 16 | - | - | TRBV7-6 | TGTGCCAGCAGCTTCTCCGGGACTGCCGGGGCCAACGTCCTGACTTTC | CASSFSGTAGANVLTF
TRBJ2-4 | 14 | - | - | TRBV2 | TGTGCCAGCAGTGAGAACACCTTAAAAAACATTCAGTACTTC | CASSENTLKNIQYF
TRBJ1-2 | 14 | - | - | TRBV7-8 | TGTGCCAGCAGCTCCGGGGGGGCCTCCTATGGCTACACCTTC | CASSSGGASYGYTF
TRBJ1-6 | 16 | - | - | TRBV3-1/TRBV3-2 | TGTGCCAGCAGCCAAGATTACCCCGCAGGGGATTCACCCCTCCACTTT | CASSQDYPAGDSPLHF
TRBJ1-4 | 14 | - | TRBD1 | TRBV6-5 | TGTGCCAGCAGCCCGACAGGGACTAATGAAAAACTGTTTTTT | CASSPTGTNEKLFF
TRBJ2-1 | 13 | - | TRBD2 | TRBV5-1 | TGCGCCAGCGGACCGGGGGGGAAGGCTGAGCAGTTCTTC | CASGPGGKAEQFF
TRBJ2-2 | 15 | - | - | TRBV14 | TGTGCCAGCAGTAGGGTGGCTGGGGCAACCGGGGAGCTGTTTTTT | CASSRVAGATGELFF
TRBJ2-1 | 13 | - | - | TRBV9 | TGTGCCAGCAGCGTTGCAGACTACAATGAGCAGTTCTTC | CASSVADYNEQFF